In this sample, the clone carrying this T cell receptor beta chain turned up a few times. This entry is derived from a study of graft-versus-host responses after intestinal transplantation. Study findings and constraints: Researchers found GvH clones in recipient marrow, and some showed up first in ileum or blood.

Profiling relied on immunoSEQ multiplex PCR, and the TCRdb table lists in-frame clones only, not all of them. Of approximately 15,000 clones listed, 33% are singletons. CDR1 KGHSH and CDR2 LQKENI come from the germline V gene. Trimming stripped 5 bases from V and 8 bases from J, with 12 bases between. This CDR3 contains 13 residues. Here the sequenced sample was alloreactive CD4+ T cells from a mixed lymphocyte reaction culture, taken before intestinal transplant. Indicated subset: CFSE-low proliferating T cells sorted from roughly six-day pre-transplant mixed lymphocyte reaction (GvH or HvG direction). This sequence joins TRBV18 and TRBJ1-4, with D perhaps TRBD1 (5 bases). The receptor was isolated from a human patient who received an intestinal transplant. DNA of the CDR3: TGTGCCAGCTCAAGGGACGGACGGGAAAAACTGTTTTTT. Translation: CASSRDGREKLFF.